The text below deals with one TCR beta chain. Its antigen is undetermined. This record belongs to a study of cytomegalovirus exposure and HLA in healthy donors. Findings and limits, study-wide: For most TCR beta V segments, an earlier analysis put the productive rate at about 87% or about 30% of the time.

Per germline, CDR1 MNHNS and CDR2 SASEGT. V lost 2 bases to trimming and J lost 1 base; unmatched junction nucleotides: 11. The CDR3 is 18 amino acids. 13 Jbeta primers and 60 Vbeta primers were used for the PCR. Profiling relied on immunoSEQ multiplex PCR, and the TCRdb table lists in-frame clones only, not all of them. Here the sample spans about 150,000 clones, less than 65% being singletons. This sequence originates from a woman aged 25 to 39 in good health and CMV-seropositive. Sample: PBMCs. V usage is TRBV6-1 and J usage is TRBJ1-5; 7 bases line up with TRBD1. CDR3 in DNA: TGTGCCAGCAGTGAACCGGCAGGGGGGAAATCGAGCAATCAGCCCCAGCATTTT. This codes for CASSEPAGGKSSNQPQHF.